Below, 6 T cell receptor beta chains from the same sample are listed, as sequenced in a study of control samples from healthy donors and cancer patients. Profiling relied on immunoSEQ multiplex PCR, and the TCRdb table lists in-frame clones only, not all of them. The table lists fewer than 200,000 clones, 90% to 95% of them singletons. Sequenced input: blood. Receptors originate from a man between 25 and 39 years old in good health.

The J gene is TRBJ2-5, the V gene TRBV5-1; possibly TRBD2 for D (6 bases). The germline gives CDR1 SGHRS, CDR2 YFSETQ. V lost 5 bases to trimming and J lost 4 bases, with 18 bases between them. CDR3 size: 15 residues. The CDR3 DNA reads TGCGCCAGCAGTCCCGGGACGGCGGGGTCAGAGACCCAGTACTTC. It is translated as CASSPGTAGSETQYF.

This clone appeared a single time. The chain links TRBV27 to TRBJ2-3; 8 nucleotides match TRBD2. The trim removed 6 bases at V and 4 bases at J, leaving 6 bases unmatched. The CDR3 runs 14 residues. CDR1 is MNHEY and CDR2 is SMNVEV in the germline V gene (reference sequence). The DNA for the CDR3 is TGTGCCAGCAGAAAGCGGGAGCGAGCAGATACGCAGTATTTT. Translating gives CASRKRERADTQYF.

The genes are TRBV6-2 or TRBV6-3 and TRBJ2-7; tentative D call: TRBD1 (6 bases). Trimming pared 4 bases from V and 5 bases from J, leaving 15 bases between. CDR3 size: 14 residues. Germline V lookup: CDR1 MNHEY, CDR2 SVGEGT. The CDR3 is CASSSSGTMNEQYF. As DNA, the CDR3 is TGTGCCAGCAGTTCCTCCGGGACAATGAACGAGCAGTACTTC.

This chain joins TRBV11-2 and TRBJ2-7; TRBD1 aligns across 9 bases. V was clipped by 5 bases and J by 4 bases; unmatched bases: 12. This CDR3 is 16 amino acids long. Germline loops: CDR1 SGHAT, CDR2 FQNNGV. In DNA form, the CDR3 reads TGTGCCAGCAGCACGCCGGCGGGGACAGGGAAATACGAGCAGTACTTC. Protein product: CASSTPAGTGKYEQYF.

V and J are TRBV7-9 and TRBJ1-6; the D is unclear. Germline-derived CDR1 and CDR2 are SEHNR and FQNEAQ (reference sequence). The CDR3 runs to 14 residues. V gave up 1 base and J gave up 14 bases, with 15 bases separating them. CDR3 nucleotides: TGTGCCAGCAGCTTAGTAGTTTTGGCCTTGGCCCTCCACTTT. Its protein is CASSLVVLALALHF. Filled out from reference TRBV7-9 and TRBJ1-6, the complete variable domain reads DTGVSQNPRHKITKRGQNVTFRCDPISEHNRLYWYRQTLGQGPEFLTYFQNEAQLEKSRLLSDRFSAERPKGSFSTLEIQRTEQGDSAMYLCASSLVVLALALHFGNGTRLTVT.

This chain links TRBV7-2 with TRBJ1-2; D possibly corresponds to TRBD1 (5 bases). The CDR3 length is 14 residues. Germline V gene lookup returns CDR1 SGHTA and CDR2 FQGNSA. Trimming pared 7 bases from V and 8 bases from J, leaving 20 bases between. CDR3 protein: CASIYDGRGGGYTF. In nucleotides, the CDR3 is TGTGCCAGCATCTACGACGGGAGGGGAGGGGGCTACACCTTC.